The next 15 T cell receptor beta chains were all read from a single sample in a study of technical replicates of blood from several donors. Some clones are missing from TCRdb's copy, which holds only in-frame ones; the method was immunoSEQ multiplex PCR. The sample contains tens of thousands of clones, 97% of which appear only once. Sequenced material: T cells isolated from PBMCs. These TCRs come from a human donor in good health.

The CDR3 region is CASSLAVSPRETQYF. DNA of the CDR3: TGTGCCAGCAGCTTAGCTGTTAGCCCTCGCGAGACCCAGTACTTC. The chain recombines TRBV7-9 with TRBJ2-5, with D uncertain. CDR1 is SEHNR and CDR2 is FQNEAQ in the germline V gene (reference sequence). V was cut by 0 bases and J by 5 bases, with 13 bases left in between. This CDR3 is 15 amino acids long. The variable domain in full, with the rest retrieved from reference TRBV7-9 and TRBJ2-5, is DTGVSQNPRHKITKRGQNVTFRCDPISEHNRLYWYRQTLGQGPEFLTYFQNEAQLEKSRLLSDRFSAERPKGSFSTLEIQRTEQGDSAMYLCASSLAVSPRETQYFGPGTRLLVL.

The rearrangement links TRBV6-5 to TRBJ2-7, with 10 bases lining up with TRBD2. The CDR3 sequence is 16 residues long. Germline CDR1 MNHEY, CDR2 SVGAGI. Trimming removed 0 bases from V and 3 bases from J; junction bases left unmatched: 5. The DNA of the CDR3 is TGTGCCAGCAGTTACTCGTCTAGCGGGAGTAGCTACGAGCAGTACTTC. Its protein product is CASSYSSSGSSYEQYF.

The sample holds one count of this clone. The chain carries TRBV6-5 and TRBJ2-7; D uncertain. The CDR3 covers 14 residues. Trimming stripped 2 bases from V and 2 bases from J, with 10 bases between. Germline CDR1 and CDR2: MNHEY and SVGAGI. The CDR3 DNA follows: TGTGCCAGCAGTTACGAGTACTCTCCCTACGAGCAGTACTTC. Residues: CASSYEYSPYEQYF.

The rearrangement joins TRBV9 to TRBJ2-7; 7 bases are shared with TRBD1. J gave up 6 bases and V 4 bases, and 10 bases lay outside the gene matches. This CDR3 is built from 14 residues. From germline, CDR1 is SGDLS and CDR2 YYNGEE. CDR3 coding DNA: TGTGCCAGCAGCTACCGGGACAGATCCATCGAGCAGTACTTC. It is translated as CASSYRDRSIEQYF.

The chain joins TRBV5-5 to TRBJ2-7; 10 bases line up with TRBD1. This CDR3 has 15 residues. V dropped 5 bases and J dropped 6; count of bases not matched to a gene: 11. Germline CDR1 SGHKS, CDR2 YYEKEE (reference sequence). CDR3 in amino acids: CASSGVGTGAREQYF. The CDR3 DNA is TGTGCCAGCAGTGGGGTCGGGACAGGGGCCCGCGAGCAGTACTTC.

The genes are TRBV5-4 and TRBJ2-7; no reliable D call. CDR1 is SGHNT, CDR2 YYREEE, per germline (reference sequence). CDR3 size: 16 residues. With 4 bases removed from V and 0 bases from J, the gap between germline ends came to 17 bases. In nucleotides, the CDR3 is TGTGCCAGCAGCACAGACCCGTCTGGTACCTCCTACGAGCAGTACTTC. Residues: CASSTDPSGTSYEQYF.

The chain links TRBV27 to TRBJ1-5; possibly TRBD1 for D (6 bases). CDR3 size: 14 residues. V lost 0 bases and J 7 bases, leaving 10 bases between the germline ends. Germline CDR1 and CDR2: MNHEY and SMNVEV (reference sequence). The CDR3 sequence is CASSLSGAGQPQHF. The CDR3 bases are TGTGCCAGCAGTTTATCGGGGGCAGGGCAGCCCCAGCATTTT.

V gene TRBV6-6 combines with J gene TRBJ1-1, with 8 positions matching TRBD1. Germline CDR1 MNHNY, CDR2 SVGAGI (reference sequence). This CDR3 spans 15 amino acids. Germline trimming cut 5 bases from V and 8 bases from J; bases unmatched to any gene: 13. The CDR3 coding sequence is TGTGCCAGCAGTGGACAGGGAGGGCCTTTCTACGAAGCTTTCTTT. Protein product: CASSGQGGPFYEAFF.

The chain is built from TRBV11-3 and TRBJ2-5, with 7 bases matching TRBD2. CDR3 length: 17 residues. Trimming at V came to 4 bases and at J to 1 base, leaving 12 bases not matched to a gene. CDR1 SGHNT and CDR2 YENEEA come from the germline V gene. This CDR3 is CASSSYLPSGVQETQYF. The CDR3 DNA is TGTGCCAGCAGCTCCTACCTTCCCAGCGGGGTCCAAGAGACCCAGTACTTC.

The V gene is TRBV25-1, the J gene TRBJ1-5; 7 positions agree with TRBD1. Trimming removed 4 bases from V and 2 bases from J; junction bases left unmatched: 5. From germline, CDR1 is MGHDK and CDR2 SYGVNS. This CDR3 has 15 amino acids. This CDR3 reads CASSGFGQGNQPQHF. The CDR3, as DNA: TGTGCCAGCAGTGGGTTCGGACAGGGCAATCAGCCCCAGCATTTT.

The chain uses TRBV5-1 and TRBJ2-7; D may be TRBD1 (7 bases). V was clipped by 5 bases and J by 2 bases, with 11 bases between them. Germline assignment: CDR1 SGHRS and CDR2 YFSETQ. The CDR3 length is 13 residues. The DNA of the CDR3 is TGCGCCAGCAGGGAGGGGACAGCCTACGAGCAGTACTTC. It is translated as CASREGTAYEQYF.

The CDR3 region is CASSPGTANEKLFF. The CDR3 nucleotides read TGCGCCAGCAGCCCCGGGACAGCTAATGAAAAACTGTTTTTT. The chain is built from TRBV5-1 and TRBJ1-4, with 7 positions matching TRBD1. Germline lookup yields CDR1 SGHRS and CDR2 YFSETQ. V shed 4 bases and J 3 bases; nucleotides not matched to a gene: 3. The CDR3 covers 14 residues.

This clone occurred once. The chain links TRBV2 to TRBJ2-1; D not resolved. CDR3 length equals 16 residues. Deletions cut 1 base from V and 10 bases from J, with 20 bases between. The germline CDR1 and CDR2 sequences are SNHLY and FYNNEI. CDR3 protein: CASSEVLRIRAAEQFF. The CDR3 DNA follows: TGTGCCAGCAGTGAAGTCCTCCGAATCCGCGCCGCCGAGCAGTTCTTC.

The CDR3 here is CASTLTSVPNTGELFF. CDR3 nucleotide sequence: TGTGCCAGCACCCTGACTAGCGTCCCGAACACCGGGGAGCTGTTTTTT. The chain combines TRBV9 with TRBJ2-2; the match to TRBD2 covers 8 bases. V trimming: 6 bases; J trimming: 0 bases; junction bases outside the gene matches: 7. CDR1 is SGDLS, CDR2 YYNGEE, per germline. The CDR3 runs to 16 residues.

J is TRBJ2-3 and V is TRBV2; TRBD2 matches 8 bases. Germline V gene lookup returns CDR1 SNHLY and CDR2 FYNNEI. This CDR3 has 16 amino acids. J lost 5 bases, V lost 6 bases, and 13 bases had no gene match. This chain's CDR3 is CASRTTRGRQLDTQYF. In DNA form, the CDR3 reads TGTGCCAGCAGAACCACTCGCGGGAGGCAATTAGATACGCAGTATTTT. Full variable domain (outside the CDR3, taken from reference TRBV2 and TRBJ2-3): EPEVTQTPSHQVTQMGQEVILRCVPISNHLYFYWYRQILGQKVEFLVSFYNNEISEKSEIFDDQFSVERPDGSNFTLKIRSTKLEDSAMYFCASRTTRGRQLDTQYFGPGTRLTVL.